This TCR beta chain stems from a study of blood T cell repertoires in COVID-19. On the study more broadly: Nucleic acid was either cDNA or gDNA, and it came from T cells, B-cell-depleted T cells, or PBMCs.

The protocol was immunoSEQ multiplex PCR, while the TCRdb copy is restricted to in-frame clones and leaves out a portion. Of about 200,000 clones listed, roughly nine tenths were seen once; the top ten hold roughly a tenth. Per the germline V gene, CDR1 is GTSNPN and CDR2 is SVGIG (reference sequence). The germline V and J ends were trimmed by 4 bases and 8 bases, with 17 bases remaining between them. The CDR3 is 14 residues long. The sequenced material came from peripheral blood. V usage is TRBV30 and J usage is TRBJ1-4, with TRBD1 as a possible D gene (5 bases). The TCR comes from a woman aged 45-59 years with COVID-19, enrolled during active disease. CDR3 region: CAWTKQDGREKLFF. The CDR3 nucleotides are TGTGCCTGGACTAAACAGGACGGCAGAGAAAAACTGTTTTTT.